The 15 T cell receptor beta chains listed next were all sequenced from one sample in a study of blood T cells in healthy people across ages. Sample-barcoded 5' priming and a J-beta primer mix drove a second PCR of 7 to 11 cycles. TCRdb independently ran MiXCR on the 5' RACE reads; one entry per CDR3 protein. This sample has approximately 810,000 distinct CDR3 sequences, with 29% found just once. The sequencing input was blood. The receptors were sampled from an elderly woman in good health.

Turning to this clonotype: The germline gene is not matched at one end of the junction; a read error may be the cause. The chain carries TRBV12-3 or TRBV12-4 and TRBJ2-3; 8 bases are shared with TRBD2. The CDR3 loop spans 13 amino acids. CDR3 region: CATRRAGADAQYF. CDR3 in DNA: TGTGCCACCAGACGAGCGGGGGCAGATGCGCAGTATTTT.

At least ten counts were recorded for this clonotype. The chain is built from TRBV6-6 and TRBJ1-5; 7 bases line up with TRBD1. Losses at the gene ends were 6 bases for V and 6 bases for J; bases not matched to a gene: 8. CDR3 size: 14 residues. Germline-derived CDR1 and CDR2 are MNHNY and SVGAGI (reference sequence). This CDR3 reads CASSSGTASQPQHF. The CDR3 bases are TGTGCCAGCAGCTCCGGGACAGCAAGTCAGCCCCAGCATTTT.

This clonotype was recorded once. This may stem from a read error, because a much larger clone lies one nucleotide away. The rearrangement links TRBV6-2 or TRBV6-3 to TRBJ2-4; D may be TRBD1 (6 bases). The CDR3 contains 18 residues. Germline assignment: CDR1 MNHEY and CDR2 SVGEGT. The V and J ends lost 1 base and 1 base respectively, with 17 bases between them. CDR3 bases: TGTGCCAGCAGTTACTTTCGGGCAGGGGAATTGGCCAAAAACATTCAGTACTTC. This encodes CASSYFRAGELAKNIQYF.

This clonotype turned up a few times. V gene TRBV7-9 combines with J gene TRBJ2-1; a possible D gene is TRBD2 (5 bases). V lost 5 bases to trimming and J lost 5 bases, with 10 bases between them. This CDR3 has 13 amino acids. Germline lookup yields CDR1 SEHNR and CDR2 FQNEAQ (reference sequence). The CDR3 is CASSVGLNNEQFF. In DNA form, the CDR3 reads TGTGCCAGCAGCGTCGGACTGAACAATGAGCAGTTCTTC. Full variable domain (outside the CDR3, taken from reference TRBV7-9 and TRBJ2-1): DTGVSQNPRHKITKRGQNVTFRCDPISEHNRLYWYRQTLGQGPEFLTYFQNEAQLEKSRLLSDRFSAERPKGSFSTLEIQRTEQGDSAMYLCASSVGLNNEQFFGPGTRLTVL.

This clonotype was counted at least ten times. A much more abundant neighbour one base away suggests this may be a read error. The CDR3, as DNA: TGTGCCAGCAGTTACGATTTGAGGGCCGATGAGCAGTACTTC. Its translation is CASSYDLRADEQYF. The chain joins TRBV6-2 or TRBV6-3 to TRBJ2-5, with D tentatively TRBD2 (5 bases). Germline assignment: CDR1 MNHEY and CDR2 SVGEGT. The CDR3 totals 14 residues. V was cut by 2 bases and J by 11 bases, with 18 bases left in between.

This clonotype came up many times. The DNA for the CDR3 is TGTGCCAGCAGTTACTCGAGTACGGCCATGGGGAATTCACCCCTCCACTTT. Amino acids: CASSYSSTAMGNSPLHF. The gene calls are TRBV6-5 and TRBJ1-6; no reliable D call. Germline V gene sequence: CDR1 MNHEY, CDR2 SVGAGI. Trimming removed 0 bases from V and 7 bases from J, with 16 bases in between. This CDR3 region has 17 residues.

At least ten counts were recorded for this clonotype. This rearrangement joins TRBV20-1 to TRBJ1-2, with 7 bases lining up with TRBD1. Germline trimming cut 3 bases from V and 7 bases from J; bases unmatched to any gene: 5. The CDR3 totals 12 residues. The germline V gene encodes CDR1 DFQATT and CDR2 SNEGSKA (reference sequence). Here the CDR3 reads CSASTGVSGYTF. The CDR3 DNA reads as TGCAGTGCTAGCACAGGGGTCAGTGGCTACACCTTC.

The chain links TRBV29-1 to TRBJ2-2, with a tentative D call TRBD2 (6 bases). From germline, CDR1 is SQVTM and CDR2 ANQGSEA. The CDR3 has 14 amino acids. The germline V and J ends were trimmed by 7 bases and 4 bases, with 16 bases remaining between them. CDR3 in amino acids: CSATPGELTGELFF. The CDR3 coding sequence is TGCAGCGCAACACCGGGGGAACTCACCGGGGAGCTGTTTTTT.

This clonotype has only a few counts. The V and J genes are TRBV7-9 and TRBJ1-2, with a tentative D call TRBD1 (6 bases). The CDR3 contains 14 residues. From germline, CDR1 is SEHNR and CDR2 FQNEAQ (reference sequence). The germline V and J ends were trimmed by 3 bases and 3 bases, with 11 bases remaining between them. CDR3 sequence reads: CASSLGDNYYGYTF. CDR3 DNA: TGTGCCAGCAGCTTGGGGGACAATTACTATGGCTACACCTTC.

This clonotype was observed at least ten times. The chain carries TRBV6-6 and TRBJ2-1; 10 bases fit TRBD2. Germline V lookup: CDR1 MNHNY, CDR2 SVGAGI (reference sequence). V trimming: 7 bases; J trimming: 3 bases; junction bases outside the gene matches: 12. The CDR3 is 17 amino acids. DNA of the CDR3: TGTGCCAGCAACAAAAGGGCTAGCGGGGGTTTCTACAATGAGCAGTTCTTC. Its protein product is CASNKRASGGFYNEQFF.

With respect to this clonotype: This sequence may be a read error, since a much larger clone differs from it by one base. The chain is built from TRBV20-1 and TRBJ1-5; D might be TRBD1 (6 bases). Looked up from germline, CDR1 is DFQATT and CDR2 is SNEGSKA (reference sequence). V was clipped by 5 bases and J by 2 bases, with 31 bases between them. The CDR3 has 20 amino acids. This CDR3 reads CSASEGTRRGAVEGNQPQHF. The CDR3 nucleotides read TGCAGTGCTTCCGAGGGGACTCGGCGGGGGGCCGTGGAAGGCAATCAGCCCCAGCATTTT.

The sample holds many counts of this clonotype. The chain links TRBV18 to TRBJ2-4; no firm D call. The CDR3 contains 13 residues. Trimming removed 6 bases at V and 4 bases at J, with 10 bases between. The V gene's germline CDR1 is KGHSH and CDR2 LQKENI. The CDR3 DNA is TGTGCCAGCTCGGGCGACTTAAAAAACATTCAGTACTTC. Translating it yields CASSGDLKNIQYF.

V and J are TRBV5-1 and TRBJ2-1, with 13 bases that match TRBD2. The germline V gene encodes CDR1 SGHRS and CDR2 YFSETQ. The CDR3 has 15 residues. After removal of 9 bases from V and 10 bases from J, the junction contained 13 bases not matched to a gene. The CDR3 protein is CATSLMAGLAGEQFF. CDR3 nucleotide sequence: TGCGCCACTTCCCTCATGGCGGGACTAGCGGGAGAGCAGTTCTTC.

In its sample, this clonotype was seen many times. The chain recombines TRBV27 with TRBJ1-2; D is possibly TRBD1 (6 bases). V gave up 5 bases and J gave up 0 bases, with 13 bases separating them. CDR3 length: 15 residues. CDR1 and CDR2 (germline): MNHEY, SMNVEV (reference sequence). The DNA for the CDR3 is TGTGCCAGCAGTCCTGACAGGCGCCCTAACTATGGCTACACCTTC. Protein product: CASSPDRRPNYGYTF.

This clonotype was counted at least ten times. At one of its ends the junction is not consistent with the germline gene, which may arise from a read error. The V call is TRBV5-1, the J call TRBJ2-5; TRBD1 matches at 8 bases. CDR3 length: 14 residues. Germline assignment: CDR1 SGHRS and CDR2 YFSETQ. CDR3 region: CASTLQGAQETQYF. The CDR3 nucleotides are TGCGCCAGCACCTTGCAGGGGGCCCAAGAGACCCAGTACTTC. Supplemented by reference TRBV5-1 and TRBJ2-5, the full variable domain reads KAGVTQTPRYLIKTRGQQVTLSCSPISGHRSVSWYQQTPGQGLQFLFEYFSETQRNKGNFPGRFSGRQFSNSRSEMNVSTLELGDSALYLCASTLQGAQETQYFGPGTRLLVL.